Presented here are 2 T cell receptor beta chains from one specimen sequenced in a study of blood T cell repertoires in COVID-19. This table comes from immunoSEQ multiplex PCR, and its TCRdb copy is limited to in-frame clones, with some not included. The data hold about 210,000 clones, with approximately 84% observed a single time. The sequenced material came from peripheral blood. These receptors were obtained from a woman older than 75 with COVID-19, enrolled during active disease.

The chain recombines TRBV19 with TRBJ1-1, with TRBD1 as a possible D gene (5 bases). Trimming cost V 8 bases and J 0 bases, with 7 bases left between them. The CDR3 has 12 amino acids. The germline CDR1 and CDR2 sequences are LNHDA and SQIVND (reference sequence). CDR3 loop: CASRGMNTEAFF. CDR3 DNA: TGTGCCAGTCGGGGGATGAACACTGAAGCTTTCTTT.

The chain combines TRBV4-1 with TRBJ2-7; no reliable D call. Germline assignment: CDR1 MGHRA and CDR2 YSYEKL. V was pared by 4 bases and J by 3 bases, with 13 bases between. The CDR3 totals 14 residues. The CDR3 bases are TGCGCCAGCAGCCTACAGTACAAGGACTACGAGCAGTACTTC. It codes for CASSLQYKDYEQYF.